The 5 T cell receptor beta chains below come from one sample, sequenced in a study of T-cell memory formation after mild COVID-19. TCRdb processed the 5' RACE reads anew with MiXCR; each CDR3 protein has one entry. The sample holds 530,000 or so distinct CDR3 sequences, roughly 17% seen once. Sequenced material: PBMCs or a T cell subset sorted from them (not recorded which). These receptors all come from an adult woman who had mild COVID-19 (a few samples of this study predate the infection). Cell type and time point are not known.

DNA of the CDR3: TGTGCCAGCAGCCAAGAGCCGGGAGGTCGCTCCTACGAGCAGTACTTC. This encodes CASSQEPGGRSYEQYF. V gene TRBV3-1 combines with J gene TRBJ2-7, with TRBD2 matching 7 bases. CDR3 length: 16 residues. The trim removed 0 bases at V and 0 bases at J, leaving 5 bases unmatched. Germline-derived CDR1 and CDR2 are LGHDT and YNNKEL (reference sequence).

V gene TRBV5-1 combines with J gene TRBJ1-1; D might be TRBD1 (5 bases). CDR1 SGHRS and CDR2 YFSETQ come from the germline V gene. The CDR3 spans 13 residues. Trimming took off 3 bases at V and 5 bases at J, with 11 bases between the two ends. In DNA, the CDR3 is TGCGCCAGCAGCTCCTCTCAGGGTACTGAAGCTTTCTTT. It encodes CASSSSQGTEAFF.

In this sample, this clonotype turned up a few times. The chain's CDR3 is CASSQDPLEVAFF. As DNA, the CDR3 is TGTGCCAGCAGCCAAGATCCTTTAGAGGTAGCTTTCTTT. The V and J genes are TRBV3-1 and TRBJ1-1; D call uncertain. Germline V gene sequence: CDR1 LGHDT, CDR2 YNNKEL (reference sequence). The length of the CDR3 is 13 residues. The V end lost 0 bases, the J end lost 10 bases, and 12 bases lay between the germline ends.

The V call is TRBV3-1, the J call TRBJ1-2; TRBD1 is a possible D gene (6 bases). The germline V and J ends were trimmed by 2 bases and 5 bases, with 12 bases remaining between them. Germline V CDR1 and CDR2: LGHDT, YNNKEL (reference sequence). The CDR3 sequence is 14 residues long. This chain's CDR3 is CASSQPGRGYGYTF. Here the CDR3 DNA reads TGTGCCAGCAGCCAACCTGGCAGGGGATATGGCTACACCTTC.

This clonotype was picked up a small number of times. V usage is TRBV3-1 and J usage is TRBJ2-1, with D possibly being TRBD1 or TRBD2 (7 bases each). This CDR3 comprises 16 residues. CDR1 LGHDT and CDR2 YNNKEL come from the germline V gene (reference sequence). The V gene lost 0 bases and the J gene lost 3 bases, with 12 bases spanning the gap. CDR3 DNA: TGTGCCAGCAGCCAAGATCAGGGGGGGGGCTACAATGAGCAGTTCTTC. Translating it yields CASSQDQGGGYNEQFF.